These 4 T cell receptor beta chains were sequenced from one sample in a study of blood T cell repertoires in COVID-19. This table comes from immunoSEQ multiplex PCR, and its TCRdb copy is limited to in-frame clones, with some not included. This sample has 150,000 to 200,000 clones, with 70% to 80% found just once. The sample consisted of peripheral blood. All receptors come from a woman in her forties with COVID-19, enrolled during active disease.

The chain employs TRBV30 and TRBJ1-1; D gene ambiguous. Germline CDR1 is GTSNPN and CDR2 is SVGIG (reference sequence). The CDR3 is made up of 12 amino acids. V was shortened by 7 bases and J by 1 base, with 10 bases between the two germline ends. The DNA for the CDR3 is TGTGCCTTCTTGAGGGCGAACACTGAAGCTTTCTTT. It is translated as CAFLRANTEAFF.

J is TRBJ2-6 and V is TRBV7-9; TRBD1 matches at 12 bases. The CDR3 is 17 amino acids. Trimming cost V 5 bases and J 2 bases; bases outside gene matches: 4. Germline-derived CDR1 and CDR2 are SEHNR and FQNEAQ (reference sequence). CDR3: CASSPGQGAPGANVLTF. For the CDR3, the DNA is TGTGCCAGCAGCCCGGGACAGGGGGCGCCTGGGGCCAACGTCCTGACTTTC. Using reference TRBV7-9 and TRBJ2-6 for the parts outside the CDR3, the full variable domain is DTGVSQNPRHKITKRGQNVTFRCDPISEHNRLYWYRQTLGQGPEFLTYFQNEAQLEKSRLLSDRFSAERPKGSFSTLEIQRTEQGDSAMYLCASSPGQGAPGANVLTFGAGSRLTVL.

The rearrangement uses TRBV25-1 and TRBJ2-7, with 10 bases aligning to TRBD1. The germline gives CDR1 MGHDK, CDR2 SYGVNS. The J segment lost 1 base and the V segment lost 2 bases, leaving 2 bases of the junction unmatched. The CDR3 has 15 amino acids. The CDR3 sequence is CASSEDRGPSYEQYF. DNA for the CDR3: TGTGCCAGCAGTGAAGACAGGGGGCCTTCCTACGAGCAGTACTTC.

This clone was detected once. This rearrangement joins TRBV12-3 or TRBV12-4 to TRBJ2-3, with TRBD1 matching 8 bases. Trimming at V came to 2 bases and at J to 6 bases, leaving 1 base not matched to a gene. The CDR3 spans 13 residues. The CDR3: CASSLQGADTQYF. The CDR3 nucleotides read TGTGCCAGCAGTTTACAGGGGGCGGATACGCAGTATTTT.